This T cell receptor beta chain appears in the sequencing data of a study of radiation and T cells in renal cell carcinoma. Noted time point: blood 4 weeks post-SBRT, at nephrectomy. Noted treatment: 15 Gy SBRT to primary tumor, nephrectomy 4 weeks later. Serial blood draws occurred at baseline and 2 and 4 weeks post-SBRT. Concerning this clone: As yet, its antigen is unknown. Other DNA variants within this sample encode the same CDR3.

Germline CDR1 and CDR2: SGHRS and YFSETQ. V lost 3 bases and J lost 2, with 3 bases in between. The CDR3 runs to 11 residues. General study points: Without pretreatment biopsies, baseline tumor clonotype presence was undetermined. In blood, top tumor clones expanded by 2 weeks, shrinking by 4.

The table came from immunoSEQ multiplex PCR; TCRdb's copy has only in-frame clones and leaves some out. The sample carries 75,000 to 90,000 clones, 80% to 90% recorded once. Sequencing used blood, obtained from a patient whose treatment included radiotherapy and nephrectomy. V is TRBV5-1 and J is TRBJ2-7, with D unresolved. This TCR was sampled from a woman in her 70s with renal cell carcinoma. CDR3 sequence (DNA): TGCGCCAGCAGCTCTACCTACGAGCAGTACTTC. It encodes CASSSTYEQYF.